This passage covers 19 T cell receptor beta chains from one sample sequenced in a study of lymphopenia after photon versus proton radiotherapy. Repertoires were generated with immunoSEQ multiplex PCR, while TCRdb's copy carries only in-frame clones and drops some. The data contain roughly 58,000 clones, around 90% of them singletons. Sample: peripheral blood, taken from a patient treated with proton-based radiotherapy. The receptors originated from a man older than 75 with esophageal cancer.

To note about this clone: Its ends do not fully match the called genes, so a read error is possible. V is TRBV4-1 and J is TRBJ2-3; 9 positions agree with TRBD2. The germline gives CDR1 MGHRA, CDR2 YSYEKL. This CDR3 has 16 amino acids. Here the CDR3 DNA reads TGCGCCAGCAGCCAAGAGCGGGGGGGCTACACAGATACGCGGTATTTT. Protein product: CASSQERGGYTDTRYF.

The chain has TRBV19 and TRBJ2-3, with 7 bases aligning to TRBD1. The junction had 9 bases not matched to a gene; V was cut back by 5 bases and J by 7 bases. CDR1 LNHDA and CDR2 SQIVND come from the germline V gene (reference sequence). The CDR3 is 14 amino acids. CDR3 residues: CASSPLDRENTQYF. The CDR3 DNA follows: TGTGCCAGTAGTCCTCTCGACAGGGAAAATACGCAGTATTTT.

The chain is built from TRBV19 and TRBJ1-3; no firm D call. Trimming took off 5 bases at V and 8 bases at J, with 19 bases between the two ends. This CDR3 comprises 15 residues. Looked up from germline, CDR1 is LNHDA and CDR2 is SQIVND (reference sequence). CDR3 nucleotides: TGTGCCAGTAGTTTTGGCGGGGAGCTGGATGACACCATATATTTT. As protein: CASSFGGELDDTIYF.

Here the CDR3 reads CASSLGGGPGYTF. The CDR3 nucleotides are TGTGCCAGCAGCTTAGGCGGGGGCCCTGGCTACACCTTC. This chain joins TRBV5-6 and TRBJ1-2; possible D gene TRBD1, 6 bases. The CDR3 is made up of 13 amino acids. V was cut by 2 bases and J by 7 bases, with 12 bases left in between. Per germline, CDR1 SGHDT and CDR2 YYEEEE.

The V call is TRBV27, the J call TRBJ2-7, with unresolved D. The CDR3 sequence is 14 residues long. Trimming left V 4 bases short and J 3 bases short, with 13 bases between. Germline CDR1 reads MNHEY; CDR2 reads SMNVEV (reference sequence). CDR3 protein: CASSWGPQLYEQYF. The CDR3 DNA follows: TGTGCCAGCAGTTGGGGTCCACAGCTCTACGAGCAGTACTTC.

The V and J genes are TRBV25-1 and TRBJ1-5, with a tentative D call TRBD1 (5 bases). The CDR3 is made up of 13 amino acids. Germline assignment: CDR1 MGHDK and CDR2 SYGVNS. Trimming took off 5 bases at V and 6 bases at J, with 11 bases between the two ends. The CDR3 sequence: CASSYGAGQPQHF. The CDR3 DNA follows: TGTGCCAGCAGTTACGGGGCTGGTCAGCCCCAGCATTTT.

Points on this clone: Distinct nucleotide sequences in the sample also encode this CDR3. CDR3 sequence (DNA): TGTGCCAGCAGCTTATCTGGAAACACCATATATTTT. It is translated as CASSLSGNTIYF. V gene TRBV7-9 combines with J gene TRBJ1-3, with D unclear. Trimming removed 2 bases at V and 1 base at J, with 0 bases between. Germline CDR1 SEHNR, CDR2 FQNEAQ (reference sequence). This CDR3 spans 12 amino acids.

J is TRBJ1-2 and V is TRBV5-1, with 9 positions matching TRBD1. Germline lookup yields CDR1 SGHRS and CDR2 YFSETQ. The CDR3 consists of 16 residues. V dropped 4 bases and J dropped 0; count of bases not matched to a gene: 7. CDR3 amino acids: CASSPGQGKANYGYTF. The DNA of the CDR3 is TGCGCCAGCAGCCCCGGACAGGGGAAGGCTAACTATGGCTACACCTTC.

The CDR3, as DNA: TGTGCCAGCAGCCCCCGTGGAGGGGCTGGAAACACCATATATTTT. Its translation: CASSPRGGAGNTIYF. The rearrangement links TRBV7-9 to TRBJ1-3, with a tentative D call TRBD1 (5 bases). V lost 5 bases and J lost 2, with 13 bases in between. The CDR3 is 15 amino acids. Germline V gene data show CDR1 as SEHNR and CDR2 as FQNEAQ (reference sequence).

V is TRBV5-1 and J is TRBJ2-1; D is uncertain. Germline V gives CDR1 SGHRS, CDR2 YFSETQ. This CDR3 region has 13 residues. Trimming removed 1 base at V and 4 bases at J, with 6 bases between. The CDR3 spells CASSLQVYNEQFF. For the CDR3, the DNA is TGCGCCAGCAGCTTGCAGGTGTACAATGAGCAGTTCTTC.

This chain joins TRBV5-1 and TRBJ2-7; TRBD1 aligns across 7 bases. Germline CDR1 SGHRS, CDR2 YFSETQ. The CDR3 is 13 amino acids. Losses at the gene ends were 5 bases for V and 5 bases for J; bases not matched to a gene: 7. In DNA form, the CDR3 reads TGCGCCAGCAGAGGAAGACAGGGCAACGAGCAGTACTTC. Residues: CASRGRQGNEQYF.

This clone showed up just a few times. CDR3 region: CAWIVAGRTDTQYF. As DNA, the CDR3 is TGTGCCTGGATAGTCGCGGGACGCACAGATACGCAGTATTTT. This sequence joins TRBV30 and TRBJ2-3; D may be TRBD2 (6 bases). The CDR3 covers 14 residues. Germline loops: CDR1 GTSNPN, CDR2 SVGIG (reference sequence). V was pared by 4 bases and J by 1 base, with 12 bases between. Complete variable domain (other parts from reference TRBV30 and TRBJ2-3): SQTIHQWPATLVQPVGSPLSLECTVEGTSNPNLYWYRQAAGRGLQLLFYSVGIGQISSEVPQNLSASRPQDRQFILSSKKLLLSDSGFYLCAWIVAGRTDTQYFGPGTRLTVL.

V and J are TRBV19 and TRBJ2-1; 11 positions match TRBD2. Trimming removed 5 bases from V and 7 bases from J; junction bases left unmatched: 16. The V gene's germline CDR1 is LNHDA and CDR2 SQIVND (reference sequence). This CDR3 is 18 amino acids long. The CDR3 nucleotides read TGTGCCAGTAGTTATATTTCGGCTAGCGGGGGGAAGCGGAATGAGCAGTTCTTC. It codes for CASSYISASGGKRNEQFF. The full variable domain, in which reference TRBV19 and TRBJ2-1 provide the parts outside the CDR3, is DGGITQSPKYLFRKEGQNVTLSCEQNLNHDAMYWYRQDPGQGLRLIYYSQIVNDFQKGDIAEGYSVSREKKESFPLTVTSAQKNPTAFYLCASSYISASGGKRNEQFFGPGTRLTVL.

The chain is built from TRBV30 and TRBJ2-6; D is possibly TRBD1 or TRBD2 (6 bases each). There are 17 residues in the CDR3. V gave up 2 bases and J gave up 2 bases, with 16 bases separating them. Germline V gene sequence: CDR1 GTSNPN, CDR2 SVGIG (reference sequence). The CDR3 DNA reads as TGTGCCTGGAGTCTCGGCTGGGGGGCCGCTGGGGCCAACGTCCTGACTTTC. It specifies CAWSLGWGAAGANVLTF.

The chain has TRBV7-7 and TRBJ2-1, with D maybe TRBD1 (5 bases). Germline V gene lookup returns CDR1 SSHAT and CDR2 FNYEAQ (reference sequence). The V gene lost 5 bases and the J gene lost 6 bases, with 17 bases spanning the gap. This CDR3 is built from 15 residues. This chain's CDR3 is CASSPDSATTNEQFF. CDR3 DNA: TGTGCCAGCAGCCCTGACAGTGCCACGACCAATGAGCAGTTCTTC.

This chain links TRBV7-9 with TRBJ1-5, with TRBD1 matching 8 bases. V lost 5 bases and J lost 6; bases outside the gene matches: 3. Germline CDR1 and CDR2: SEHNR and FQNEAQ (reference sequence). This CDR3 comprises 13 residues. CDR3 nucleotide sequence: TGTGCCAGCAGCCCGACAGGGGTTCAGCCCCAGCATTTT. This encodes CASSPTGVQPQHF.

The genes are TRBV11-3 and TRBJ2-3, with D uncertain. Per germline, CDR1 SGHNT and CDR2 YENEEA. The CDR3 runs to 15 residues. V lost 5 bases and J lost 0, with 12 bases in between. The CDR3 coding sequence is TGTGCCAGCAGCCCGATTACTGGGAGCACAGATACGCAGTATTTT. It translates to CASSPITGSTDTQYF.

The rearrangement links TRBV6-5 to TRBJ2-7; D gene unclear. The CDR3 consists of 14 residues. V lost 0 bases to trimming and J lost 0 bases, with 6 bases between them. Germline V gene lookup returns CDR1 MNHEY and CDR2 SVGAGI. The CDR3 nucleotides read TGTGCCAGCAGTTACTCAGGGAACTCCTACGAGCAGTACTTC. It yields the protein CASSYSGNSYEQYF.

The gene calls are TRBV5-1 and TRBJ2-1, with D perhaps TRBD1 or TRBD2 (6 bases each). Germline lookup yields CDR1 SGHRS and CDR2 YFSETQ. This CDR3 comprises 15 residues. V lost 0 bases and J 5 bases, leaving 12 bases between the germline ends. The CDR3 DNA reads as TGCGCCAGCAGCTTGGAAGGGGGGCCCGACAATGAGCAGTTCTTC. Translating gives CASSLEGGPDNEQFF. The full variable domain, with the rest looked up from reference TRBV5-1 and TRBJ2-1, is KAGVTQTPRYLIKTRGQQVTLSCSPISGHRSVSWYQQTPGQGLQFLFEYFSETQRNKGNFPGRFSGRQFSNSRSEMNVSTLELGDSALYLCASSLEGGPDNEQFFGPGTRLTVL.